The present T cell receptor (beta chain) was sequenced within a study of blood T cell repertoires in COVID-19. Looking at the study overall: PBMCs, B-cell-depleted T cells, or T cells were the source of the cDNA or gDNA that made up the material.

Participants came from about two dozen US areas, aged roughly 18 to 89 years. Produced via immunoSEQ multiplex PCR; TCRdb's table is partial and in-frame only. The table includes about 220,000 clones, about nine tenths detected once. In this sample, this clone turned up a few times. The TCR comes from a woman aged 25 to 39 with acute COVID-19. Material for sequencing was PBMCs or T cells enriched from blood (not recorded which).

The DNA of the CDR3 is TGTGCCAGCAGCCACAGCTTCCGAGAGCAGTACTTC. The encoded protein is CASSHSFREQYF. The V gene is TRBV11-2, the J gene TRBJ2-7; no clear D. The CDR3 spans 12 residues. Germline V gives CDR1 SGHAT, CDR2 FQNNGV. V shed 5 bases and J shed 7 bases, with 12 bases lying between them.